This T cell receptor beta chain was sequenced for a study of blood T cells in healthy people across ages. General study points: Roughly linear declines in TCR beta diversity per million T cells occurred with age.

Trimming removed 1 base at V and 1 base at J, with 14 bases between. CDR1 SSHAT and CDR2 FNYEAQ come from the germline V gene (reference sequence). There are 17 residues in the CDR3. Combining a sample-barcoded 5' primer with a J-beta primer mix, a second PCR ran for about 7 to 12 cycles. Tags on each cDNA molecule came from a template-switch adaptor with 12 random nucleotides. TCRdb reprocessed the 5' RACE reads via MiXCR and lists one record per CDR3 protein. The table includes more than 1,400,000 distinct CDR3 sequences, 42% detected once. This clonotype was detected a few times. Antigen specificity is unknown.

What was sequenced was blood. The receptor was isolated from a woman aged 18 to 35 in good health. The chain uses TRBV7-7 and TRBJ2-1; tentative D call: TRBD2 (5 bases). The CDR3 DNA reads TGTGCCAGCAGCTTAGGGGGAAGCGGAGCATCCTACAATGAGCAGTTCTTC. Its protein is CASSLGGSGASYNEQFF.